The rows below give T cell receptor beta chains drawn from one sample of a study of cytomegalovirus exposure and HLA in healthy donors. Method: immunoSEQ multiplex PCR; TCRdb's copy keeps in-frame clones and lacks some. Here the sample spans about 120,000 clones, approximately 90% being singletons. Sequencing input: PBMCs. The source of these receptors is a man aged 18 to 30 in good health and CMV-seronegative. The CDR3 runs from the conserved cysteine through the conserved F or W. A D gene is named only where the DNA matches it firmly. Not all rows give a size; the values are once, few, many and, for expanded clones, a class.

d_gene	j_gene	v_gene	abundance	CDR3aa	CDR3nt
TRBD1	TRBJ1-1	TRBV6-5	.	CASSYGQGNTEAFF	TGTGCCAGCAGTTATGGACAGGGGAACACTGAAGCTTTCTTT
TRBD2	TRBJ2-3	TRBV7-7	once	CASSPGLAGADTQYF	TGTGCCAGCAGCCCGGGACTAGCGGGGGCAGATACGCAGTATTTT
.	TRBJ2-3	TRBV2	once	CASSDLGSQDTQYF	TGTGCCAGCAGTGACCTGGGTTCACAGGATACGCAGTATTTT
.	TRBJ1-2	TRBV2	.	CASSEGFGGYGYTF	TGTGCCAGCAGTGAAGGCTTCGGGGGCTATGGCTACACCTTC
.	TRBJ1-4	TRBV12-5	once	CASGLQEGPGEKLFF	TGTGCTAGTGGTCTCCAGGAGGGGCCGGGGGAAAAACTGTTTTTT
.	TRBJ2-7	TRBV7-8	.	CASSPQGSPSYEQYF	TGTGCCAGCAGCCCCCAGGGATCACCATCCTACGAGCAGTACTTC
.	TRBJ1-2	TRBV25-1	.	CASSARGTANYGYTF	TGTGCCAGCAGTGCTCGGGGAACCGCTAACTATGGCTACACCTTC
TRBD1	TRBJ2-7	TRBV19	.	CASSQTGAYEQYF	TGTGCCAGTAGCCAGACAGGGGCCTACGAGCAGTACTTC
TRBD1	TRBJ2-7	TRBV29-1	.	CSVGEGQGVGGEQYF	TGCAGCGTCGGAGAGGGACAGGGGGTAGGCGGCGAGCAGTACTTC
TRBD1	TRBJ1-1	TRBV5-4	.	CASSVDRGYTEAFF	TGTGCCAGCAGCGTCGACAGGGGTTATACTGAAGCTTTCTTT
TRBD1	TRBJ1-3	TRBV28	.	CASSPGDRERNTIYF	TGTGCCAGCAGTCCGGGGGACAGGGAGCGAAACACCATATATTTT
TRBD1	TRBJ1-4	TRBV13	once	CASSFGTGSNEKLFF	TGTGCCAGCAGCTTCGGGACAGGGTCTAATGAAAAACTGTTTTTT
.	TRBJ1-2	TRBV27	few	CASSLLWGRGYGYTF	TGTGCCAGCAGTTTACTTTGGGGGCGAGGATATGGCTACACCTTC
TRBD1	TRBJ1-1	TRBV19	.	CASRPRDRNFHEAFF	TGTGCCAGTAGACCCCGGGACAGAAACTTTCATGAAGCTTTCTTT
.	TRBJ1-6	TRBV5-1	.	CASGESTRNSPLHF	TGCGCCAGCGGGGAGTCGACGAGGAATTCACCCCTCCACTTT
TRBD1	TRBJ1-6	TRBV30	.	CAWKTGGGSPLHF	TGTGCCTGGAAAACAGGGGGTGGTTCACCCCTCCACTTT
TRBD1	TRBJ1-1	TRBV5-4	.	CASSLVFGTGEAFF	TGTGCCAGCAGCTTGGTTTTTGGGACAGGTGAAGCTTTCTTT
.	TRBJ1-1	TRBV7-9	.	CASRLPGTQDTEAFF	TGTGCCAGCAGACTCCCGGGAACCCAGGACACTGAAGCTTTCTTT
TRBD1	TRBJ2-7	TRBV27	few	CASRPNLRGRGEQYF	TGTGCCAGCAGACCTAATTTAAGGGGGCGCGGAGAGCAGTACTTC
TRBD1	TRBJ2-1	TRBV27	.	CASRGDRGSVTVNEQFF	TGTGCCAGCAGAGGGGACAGGGGGAGTGTAACGGTGAATGAGCAGTTCTTC
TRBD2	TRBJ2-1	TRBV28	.	CASIPGTSGLNEQFF	TGTGCCAGCATTCCCGGGACTAGCGGCCTCAATGAGCAGTTCTTC
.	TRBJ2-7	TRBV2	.	CASVGGGNYEQYF	TGTGCCAGCGTAGGGGGGGGGAACTACGAGCAGTACTTC
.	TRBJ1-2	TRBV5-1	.	CASSLDSNYGYTF	TGCGCCAGCAGCCTTGACTCTAACTATGGCTACACCTTC
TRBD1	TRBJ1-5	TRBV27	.	CASSLSGTGDQPQHF	TGTGCCAGCAGTTTATCGGGGACAGGGGATCAGCCCCAGCATTTT
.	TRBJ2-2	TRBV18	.	CASSAGTGELFF	TGTGCCAGCTCGGCAGGGACCGGGGAGCTGTTTTTT
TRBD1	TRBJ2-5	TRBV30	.	CAWTLDRGQETQYF	TGTGCCTGGACTCTGGACAGGGGTCAAGAGACCCAGTACTTC
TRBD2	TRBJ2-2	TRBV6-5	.	CASSFQRGTGELFF	TGTGCCAGCAGTTTTCAGCGGGGCACCGGGGAGCTGTTTTTT
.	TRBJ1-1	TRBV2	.	CASSELGHPNTEAFF	TGTGCCAGCAGTGAATTGGGACATCCGAACACTGAAGCTTTCTTT
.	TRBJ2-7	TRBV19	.	CASSIGSGNPYEQYF	TGTGCCAGTAGTATCGGGTCAGGGAATCCCTACGAGCAGTACTTC
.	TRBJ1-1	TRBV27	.	CASSFREMGNTEAFF	TGTGCCAGCAGTTTCAGGGAAATGGGAAACACTGAAGCTTTCTTT
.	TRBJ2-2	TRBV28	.	CASDFRGTGTGELFF	TGTGCCAGCGACTTTCGAGGGACTGGGACCGGGGAGCTGTTTTTT
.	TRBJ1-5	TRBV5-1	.	CASSFSVIMPYSNQPQHF	TGCGCCAGCAGCTTTTCCGTAATAATGCCCTATAGCAATCAGCCCCAGCATTTT
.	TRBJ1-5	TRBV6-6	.	CASRERQSNQPQHF	TGTGCCAGCAGAGAAAGACAGAGCAATCAGCCCCAGCATTTT